The text below deals with one T cell receptor (beta chain). Its antigen remains unidentified. Survey-level resolution applied to immunoSEQ assay v3.0. Researchers set sequencing to target roughly 35,000-50,000 T-cell genomes per sample. Assay used: immunoSEQ multiplex PCR; TCRdb lists only in-frame clones, some missing. This sample has more than 30,000 clones, with 83% found just once. Germline CDR1 SGHTA, CDR2 FQGTGA. This CDR3 region has 13 residues. The V end lost 3 bases, the J end lost 6 bases, and 8 bases lay between the germline ends. The sample belongs to a study of long-term antiretroviral therapy in people with HIV. Study-level results: Repertoire dominance by clones expanded before ART was seen at all time points. In HIV, the repertoires covered a tighter span of CDR3 lengths than in controls. Post-ART diversity increased but stayed below transplant donor controls.

The clonotype originates from a man younger than 30 with HIV. The rearrangement joins TRBV7-3 to TRBJ2-2; possibly TRBD2 for D (7 bases). The sample consisted of unsorted PBMCs, taken 0.4 years before starting antiretroviral therapy. CDR3 DNA sequence: TGTGCCAGCAGCTTCGGGGGGCCCGGGGAGCTGTTTTTT. Encoded protein: CASSFGGPGELFF.